The 13 T cell receptor beta chains presented below share a single source sample, sequenced in a study of blood T cell repertoires in COVID-19. TCRdb's copy holds only in-frame clones and misses some; the assay was immunoSEQ multiplex PCR. The sample lists under 300,000 clones, just under 90% occurring once. Sequenced sample: peripheral blood. All receptors derive from a woman aged 40 to 50 with acute or convalescent COVID-19.

CDR3 DNA sequence: TGTGCCAGCAGGGGCCGACAGGGCTACCTTTACGAGCAGTACGTC. Amino acid sequence: CASRGRQGYLYEQYV. This chain joins TRBV27 and TRBJ2-7, with 7 positions matching TRBD1. V shed 6 bases and J 4 bases; nucleotides not matched to a gene: 12. The CDR3 consists of 15 residues. The V gene's germline CDR1 is MNHEY and CDR2 SMNVEV (reference sequence).

V and J are TRBV5-1 and TRBJ2-3; 8 positions match TRBD1. The CDR3 length is 15 residues. The V gene's germline CDR1 is SGHRS and CDR2 YFSETQ. The J segment lost 2 bases and the V segment lost 4 bases, leaving 6 bases of the junction unmatched. The CDR3 sequence: CASSEGQGPTDTQYF. In DNA, the CDR3 is TGCGCCAGCAGCGAAGGACAGGGACCCACAGATACGCAGTATTTT.

The chain links TRBV5-4 to TRBJ1-2; D possibly corresponds to TRBD1 (5 bases). This CDR3 comprises 15 residues. Looked up from germline, CDR1 is SGHNT and CDR2 is YYREEE (reference sequence). The V end was cut by 0 bases, the J end by 6 bases, with 15 bases between. CDR3 in amino acids: CASSLDGGSGDGYTF. CDR3 DNA: TGTGCCAGCAGCTTGGATGGGGGGTCTGGGGATGGCTACACCTTC.

The CDR3 DNA reads TGCAGTGCTGCGTTAGGCTACACCTTC. Translating gives CSAALGYTF. V gene TRBV20-1 combines with J gene TRBJ1-2; D remains unclear. The germline V and J ends were trimmed by 5 bases and 8 bases, with 6 bases remaining between them. CDR1 is DFQATT and CDR2 is SNEGSKA in the germline V gene (reference sequence). The CDR3 runs to 9 residues.

This clone showed up many times. The chain employs TRBV14 and TRBJ1-6; D remains ambiguous. The V end was cut by 5 bases, the J end by 10 bases, with 15 bases between. Germline CDR1 and CDR2: SGHDN and FVKESK. CDR3 length: 14 residues. CDR3 loop: CASSWASDRSPLHF. The DNA for the CDR3 is TGTGCCAGCAGCTGGGCCTCTGATCGGTCACCCCTCCACTTT.

The rearrangement links TRBV29-1 to TRBJ1-1; TRBD1 matches 11 bases. Germline trimming cut 3 bases from V and 4 bases from J; bases unmatched to any gene: 10. The CDR3 length is 16 residues. CDR1 and CDR2 (germline): SQVTM, ANQGSEA. The CDR3 nucleotides read TGCAGCGTTGAGGTTGGGTTCGGGACAGGGGGCACTGAAGCTTTCTTT. Protein: CSVEVGFGTGGTEAFF.

The chain recombines TRBV5-1 with TRBJ1-1; no reliable D call. From germline, CDR1 is SGHRS and CDR2 YFSETQ. Trimming took off 0 bases at V and 4 bases at J, with 19 bases between the two ends. The length of the CDR3 is 17 residues. CDR3 sequence reads: CASSLARSVGRSTEAFF. CDR3 DNA: TGCGCCAGCAGCTTGGCCAGATCGGTAGGAAGGAGCACTGAAGCTTTCTTT.

The chain couples TRBV6-6 to TRBJ2-1; D call uncertain. Germline CDR1 MNHNY, CDR2 SVGAGI (reference sequence). CDR3 size: 13 residues. Trimming pared 5 bases from V and 0 bases from J, leaving 5 bases between. CDR3 protein: CASSTDSYNEQFF. The CDR3, as DNA: TGTGCCAGCAGTACAGACTCCTACAATGAGCAGTTCTTC.

This sequence joins TRBV27 and TRBJ1-2; possible D gene TRBD1, 5 bases. This CDR3 is 13 amino acids long. CDR1 is MNHEY, CDR2 SMNVEV, per germline (reference sequence). Trimming shortened V by 4 bases and J by 3 bases, and 9 bases separated the two germline ends. The CDR3, as DNA: TGTGCCAGCAGTTATACAGGCGACTATGGCTACACCTTC. Amino acids: CASSYTGDYGYTF.

A few counts support this clone. The chain joins TRBV27 to TRBJ1-6; the match to TRBD1 covers 8 bases. Unmatched junction bases numbered 9, after V lost 6 bases and J lost 2 bases. The CDR3 totals 17 residues. Per the germline V gene, CDR1 is MNHEY and CDR2 is SMNVEV (reference sequence). The CDR3 loop is CASSPRDRGAYNSPLHF. The DNA for the CDR3 is TGTGCCAGCAGCCCCCGTGACAGGGGTGCCTATAATTCACCCCTCCACTTT.

The V call is TRBV6-2 or TRBV6-3, the J call TRBJ1-2; maybe TRBD1 (5 bases). CDR3 length: 13 amino acids. CDR1 is MNHEY, CDR2 SVGEGT, per germline. Between the trimmed V and J ends, which lost 6 bases and 8 bases, there was a span of 16 bases. CDR3 in amino acids: CASSPKAGRGYTF. The CDR3 DNA reads TGTGCCAGCAGCCCCAAAGCGGGACGGGGCTACACCTTC.

The chain has TRBV7-9 and TRBJ1-6; D remains ambiguous. The CDR3 spans 14 residues. Trimming removed 5 bases from V and 7 bases from J, with 12 bases in between. Germline-derived CDR1 and CDR2 are SEHNR and FQNEAQ (reference sequence). CDR3: CASSPQSSNSPLHF. CDR3 bases: TGTGCCAGCAGCCCACAGAGTTCCAATTCACCCCTCCACTTT.

V gene TRBV29-1 combines with J gene TRBJ2-3, with 8 bases identical to TRBD1. The trim removed 4 bases at V and 3 bases at J, leaving 9 bases unmatched. The germline V gene encodes CDR1 SQVTM and CDR2 ANQGSEA. The CDR3 spans 15 residues. CDR3 DNA: TGCAGCGTTGTGCGGACAGGGACGATAACAGATACGCAGTATTTT. This encodes CSVVRTGTITDTQYF.